This TCR beta chain was sequenced during a study of a mutant IDH1 vaccine in newly diagnosed glioma. Study in general: Initiation of the vaccine course occurred 4-6 weeks after radiotherapy alone, or alongside temozolomide cycles. Scheduled at week 35, visit V12 preceded visit V13, held at week 47. Regarding the study as a whole: Alterations occurring in top peripheral T cell clonotypes seemed unrelated to pseudoprogression.

Profiled with immunoSEQ multiplex PCR; TCRdb holds only in-frame clones, not every one. The sample gives tens of thousands of clones, roughly 80% of which show up once; over 6% is in the top ten. V was trimmed by 5 bases and J by 7 bases, leaving 4 bases between them. Looked up from germline, CDR1 is MNHNY and CDR2 is SVGAGI (reference sequence). The CDR3 length is 10 residues. Time point denoted: week 35, safety follow-up. Vaccination comprised doses that each held 300 ug of mutant IDH1 20-mer peptide, plus topical imiquimod. During weeks 1, 3, 5, 7, 11, 15, 19 and 23, patients received eight vaccinations. As to this clone: Its antigen is not known.

This sequence joins TRBV6-6 and TRBJ2-3; D call uncertain. The source material was PBMCs, sampled from a glioma patient whose treatment included an IDH1 peptide vaccine. This TCR derives from a woman aged 18 to 35 with glioma. As DNA, the CDR3 is TGTGCCAGCAGTGACAATACGCAGTATTTT. It encodes CASSDNTQYF.